This TCR beta chain appears in the sequencing data of a study of regulatory T cells in long-lasting Graves disease. Study results and limitations: Among the persistent patients, some 2,900 public clonotypes were shared, more than the roughly 970 shared among new patients.

As to time point: persistent/refractory GD, antithyroid drugs over 5 years with positive TRAb. RNA isolated from PBMCs was used to make the TCR library. An endocrinology department in Xi'an, China, supplied the patients. Worth noting for this clonotype: Its matching antigen is unknown.

For TCR beta, libraries came from iRepertoire HTBI primers and Arm-PCR of CDR3 regions. In the source study's methods: Spanning all samples, the identified segments comprised around 62 TRBV and over 13 TRBJ. Each CDR3 protein is one row after TCRdb ran MiXCR on the multiplex PCR reads. V and J calls and clone size were set by TCRdb, not the authors. The sample has fewer than 600,000 distinct CDR3 sequences; 22% are singletons. The sequence was obtained from a female donor with Graves disease. The source was peripheral blood mononuclear cells (PBMCs), collected when the disease was refractory, from a patient treated with antithyroid drugs.

CDR3 region: CASTPTDSIHEQYF. The CDR3 DNA follows: TGCGCCAGCACCCCGACGGACAGTATCCACGAGCAGTACTTC. The rearrangement joins TRBV5-1 to TRBJ2-7, with TRBD1 as a possible D gene (6 bases). Between the trimmed V and J ends, which lost 6 bases and 5 bases, there was a span of 18 bases. The CDR3 totals 14 residues. Germline CDR1 reads SGHRS; CDR2 reads YFSETQ.